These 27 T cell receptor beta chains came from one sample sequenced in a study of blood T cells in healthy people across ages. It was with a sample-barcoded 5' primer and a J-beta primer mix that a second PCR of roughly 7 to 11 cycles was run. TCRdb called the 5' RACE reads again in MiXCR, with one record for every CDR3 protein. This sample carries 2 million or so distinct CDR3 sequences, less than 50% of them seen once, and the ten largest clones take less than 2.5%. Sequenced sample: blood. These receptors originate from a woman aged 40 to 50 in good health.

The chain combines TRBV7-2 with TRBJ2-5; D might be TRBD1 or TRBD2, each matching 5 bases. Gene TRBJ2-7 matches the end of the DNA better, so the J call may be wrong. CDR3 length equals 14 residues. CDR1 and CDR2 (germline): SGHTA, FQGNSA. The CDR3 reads CASSEWGTRGEQYF. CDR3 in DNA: TGTGCCAGCAGCGAGTGGGGGACCCGGGGCGAGCAGTACTTC.

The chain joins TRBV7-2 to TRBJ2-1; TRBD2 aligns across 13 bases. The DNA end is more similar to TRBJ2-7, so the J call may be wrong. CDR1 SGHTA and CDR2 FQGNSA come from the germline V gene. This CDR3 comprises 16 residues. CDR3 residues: CASSTRLAGGYNEQYF. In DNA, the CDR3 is TGTGCCAGCAGCACTAGACTAGCGGGGGGCTACAATGAGCAGTACTTC.

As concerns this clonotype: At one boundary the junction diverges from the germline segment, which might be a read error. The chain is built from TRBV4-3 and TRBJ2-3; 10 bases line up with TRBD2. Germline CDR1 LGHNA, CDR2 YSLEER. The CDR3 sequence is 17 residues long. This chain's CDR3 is CASSQDGGGLAPDMQYF. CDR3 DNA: TGCGCCAGCAGCCAAGACGGCGGGGGACTAGCGCCAGATATGCAGTATTTT.

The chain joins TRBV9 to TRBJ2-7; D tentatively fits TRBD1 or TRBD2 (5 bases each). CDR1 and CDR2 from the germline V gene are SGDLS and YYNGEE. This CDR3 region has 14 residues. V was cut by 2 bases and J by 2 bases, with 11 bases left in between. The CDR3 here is CASSVGDLAYEQYF. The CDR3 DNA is TGTGCCAGCAGCGTTGGGGACCTTGCCTACGAGCAGTACTTC.

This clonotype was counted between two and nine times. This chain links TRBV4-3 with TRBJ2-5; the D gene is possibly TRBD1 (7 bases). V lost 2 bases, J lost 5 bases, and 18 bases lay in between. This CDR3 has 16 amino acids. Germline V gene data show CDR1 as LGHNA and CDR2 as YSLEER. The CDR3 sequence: CASSQSVDRAGETQYF. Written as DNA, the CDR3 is TGCGCCAGCAGCCAATCAGTAGACAGGGCGGGGGAGACCCAGTACTTC.

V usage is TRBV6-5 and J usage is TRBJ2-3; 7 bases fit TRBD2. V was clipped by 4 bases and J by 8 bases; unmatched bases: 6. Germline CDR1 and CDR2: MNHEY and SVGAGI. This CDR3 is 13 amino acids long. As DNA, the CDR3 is TGTGCCAGCAGTTCATCCTCGGGGGGTACGCAGTATTTT. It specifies CASSSSSGGTQYF.

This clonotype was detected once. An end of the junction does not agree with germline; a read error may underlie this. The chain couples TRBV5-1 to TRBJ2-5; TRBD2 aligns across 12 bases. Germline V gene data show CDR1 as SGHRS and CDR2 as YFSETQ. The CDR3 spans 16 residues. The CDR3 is CASSPRTSGVRETRYF. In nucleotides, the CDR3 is TGCGCCAGCAGCCCAAGGACTAGCGGGGTTAGAGAGACCCGGTACTTC.

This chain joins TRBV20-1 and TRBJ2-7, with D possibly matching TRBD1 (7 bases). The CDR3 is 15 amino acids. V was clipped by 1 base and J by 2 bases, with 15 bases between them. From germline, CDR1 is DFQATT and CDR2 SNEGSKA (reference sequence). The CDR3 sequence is CSARAPGRGAYEQYF. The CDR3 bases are TGCAGTGCTAGAGCGCCTGGCAGGGGGGCCTACGAGCAGTACTTC.

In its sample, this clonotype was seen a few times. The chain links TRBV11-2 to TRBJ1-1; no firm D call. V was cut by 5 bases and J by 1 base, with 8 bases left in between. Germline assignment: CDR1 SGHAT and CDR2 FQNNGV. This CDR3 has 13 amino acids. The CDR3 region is CASSHTGNTEAFF. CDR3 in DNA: TGTGCCAGCAGCCATACGGGGAACACTGAAGCTTTCTTT.

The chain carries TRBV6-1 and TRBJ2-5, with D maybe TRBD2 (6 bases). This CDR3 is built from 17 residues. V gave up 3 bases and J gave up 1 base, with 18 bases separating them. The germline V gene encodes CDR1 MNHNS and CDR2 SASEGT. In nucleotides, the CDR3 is TGTGCCAGCAGTGATCTTCTCGGCGGAGGGATCCAAGAGACCCAGTACTTC. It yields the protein CASSDLLGGGIQETQYF.

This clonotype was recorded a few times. CDR3 DNA sequence: TGTGCCAGCAGTTTAGTCGGGGCAGGGGTTCTTCTCGAGCAGTACTTC. It encodes CASSLVGAGVLLEQYF. This chain joins TRBV28 and TRBJ2-5; maybe TRBD1 (6 bases). The J call is uncertain, as TRBJ2-7 better fits the DNA end. The CDR3 runs 16 residues. Germline assignment: CDR1 MDHEN and CDR2 SYDVKM.

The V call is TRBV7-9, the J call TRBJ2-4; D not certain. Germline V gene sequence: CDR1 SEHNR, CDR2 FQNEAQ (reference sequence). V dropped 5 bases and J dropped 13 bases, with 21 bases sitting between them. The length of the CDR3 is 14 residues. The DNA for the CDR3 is TGTGCCAGCAGCCCGGCGAGTGTTATTGAGGCCCAGTACTTC. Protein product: CASSPASVIEAQYF.

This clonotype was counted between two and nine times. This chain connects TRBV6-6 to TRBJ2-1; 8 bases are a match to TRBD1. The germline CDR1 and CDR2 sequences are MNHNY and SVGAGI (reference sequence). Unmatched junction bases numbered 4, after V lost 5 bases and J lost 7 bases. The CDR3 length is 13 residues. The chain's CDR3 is CASSRTGLNEQFF. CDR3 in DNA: TGTGCCAGCAGTAGGACAGGGCTAAATGAGCAGTTCTTC.

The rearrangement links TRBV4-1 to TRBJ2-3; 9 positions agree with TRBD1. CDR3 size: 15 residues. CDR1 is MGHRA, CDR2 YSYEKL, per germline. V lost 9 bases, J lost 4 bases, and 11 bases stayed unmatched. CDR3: CASSDRQGGSDTQYF. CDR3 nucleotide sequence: TGCGCCAGTAGCGATAGACAGGGGGGATCAGATACGCAGTATTTT.

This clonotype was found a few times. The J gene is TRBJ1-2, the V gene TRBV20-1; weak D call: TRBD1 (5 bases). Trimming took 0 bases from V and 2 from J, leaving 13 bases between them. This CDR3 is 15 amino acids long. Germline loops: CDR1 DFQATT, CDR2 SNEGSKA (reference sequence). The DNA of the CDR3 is TGCAGTGCTAGAGATGTCGGACACTCAAACTATGGCTACACCTTC. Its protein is CSARDVGHSNYGYTF.

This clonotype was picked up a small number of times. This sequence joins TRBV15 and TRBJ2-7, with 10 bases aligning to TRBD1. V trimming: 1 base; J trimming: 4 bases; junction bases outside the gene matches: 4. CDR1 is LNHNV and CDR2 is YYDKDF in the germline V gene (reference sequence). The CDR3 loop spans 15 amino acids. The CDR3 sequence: CATSRAGTGAYEQYF. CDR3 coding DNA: TGTGCCACCAGCAGAGCCGGGACAGGGGCGTACGAGCAGTACTTC.

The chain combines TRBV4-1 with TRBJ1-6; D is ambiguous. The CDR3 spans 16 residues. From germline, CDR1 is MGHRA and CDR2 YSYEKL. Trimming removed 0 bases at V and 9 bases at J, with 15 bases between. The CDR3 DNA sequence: TGCGCCAGCAGCCAAGATCCGCAGTCGTCTCTTTCACCCCTCCACTTT. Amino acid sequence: CASSQDPQSSLSPLHF.

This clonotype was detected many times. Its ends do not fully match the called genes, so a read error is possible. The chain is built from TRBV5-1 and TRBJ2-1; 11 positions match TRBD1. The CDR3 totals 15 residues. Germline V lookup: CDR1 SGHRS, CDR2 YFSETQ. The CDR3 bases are TGTGCCAGCAGCCCCGGGACAGGGGGCTACAATGAGCAGTTCTTC. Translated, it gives CASSPGTGGYNEQFF.

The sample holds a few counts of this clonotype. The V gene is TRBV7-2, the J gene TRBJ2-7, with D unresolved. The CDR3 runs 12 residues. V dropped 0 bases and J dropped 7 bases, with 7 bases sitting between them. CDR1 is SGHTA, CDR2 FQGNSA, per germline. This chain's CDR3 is CASSLAFPEQYF. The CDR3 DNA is TGTGCCAGCAGCTTAGCTTTCCCGGAGCAGTACTTC.

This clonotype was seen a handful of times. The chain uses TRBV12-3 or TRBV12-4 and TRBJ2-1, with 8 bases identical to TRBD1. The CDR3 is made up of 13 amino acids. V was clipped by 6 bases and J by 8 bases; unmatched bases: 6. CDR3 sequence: CASSRDRLDEQFF. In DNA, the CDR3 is TGTGCCAGCAGCCGGGACAGGCTCGATGAGCAGTTCTTC.

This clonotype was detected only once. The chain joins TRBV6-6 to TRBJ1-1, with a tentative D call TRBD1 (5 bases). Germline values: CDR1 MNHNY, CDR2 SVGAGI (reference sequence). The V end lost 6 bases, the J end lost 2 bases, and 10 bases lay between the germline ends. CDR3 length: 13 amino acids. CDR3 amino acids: CASSHQGNTEAFF. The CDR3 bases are TGTGCCAGCAGCCATCAGGGAAACACTGAAGCTTTCTTT.

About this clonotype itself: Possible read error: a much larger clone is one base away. CDR3 coding DNA: TGTGCCGGCAGTTACGGCCGGCCGTCCTACAATGAGCAGTTCTTC. It specifies CAGSYGRPSYNEQFF. The rearrangement joins TRBV6-2 or TRBV6-3 to TRBJ2-1; no firm D call. The CDR3 spans 15 residues. The germline V gene encodes CDR1 MNHEY and CDR2 SVGEGT.

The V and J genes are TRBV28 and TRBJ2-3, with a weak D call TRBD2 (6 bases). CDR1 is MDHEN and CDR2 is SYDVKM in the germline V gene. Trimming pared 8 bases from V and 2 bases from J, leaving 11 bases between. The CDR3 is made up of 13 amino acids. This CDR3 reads CASWDSNTDTQYF. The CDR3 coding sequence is TGTGCCAGCTGGGACTCGAACACAGATACGCAGTATTTT.

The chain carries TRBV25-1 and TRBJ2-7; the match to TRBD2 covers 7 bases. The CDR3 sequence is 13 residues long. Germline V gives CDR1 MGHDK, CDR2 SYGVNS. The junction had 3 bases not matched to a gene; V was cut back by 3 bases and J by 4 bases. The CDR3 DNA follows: TGTGCCAGCAGTGAGGCCGGGAGGTACGAGCAGTACTTC. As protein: CASSEAGRYEQYF.

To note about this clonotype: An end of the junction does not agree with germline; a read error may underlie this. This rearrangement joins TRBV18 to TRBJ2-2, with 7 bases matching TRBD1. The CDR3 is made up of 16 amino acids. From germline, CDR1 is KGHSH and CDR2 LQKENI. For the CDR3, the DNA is TGTGCCTGCTCACCCCGACAGGGTCTTGACACCGGGGAGCTGTTTTTT. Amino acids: CACSPRQGLDTGELFF. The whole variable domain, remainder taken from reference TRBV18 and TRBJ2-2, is NAGVMQNPRHLVRRRGQEARLRCSPMKGHSHVYWYRQLPEEGLKFMVYLQKENIIDESGMPKERFSAEFPKEGPSILRIQQVVRGDSAAYFCACSPRQGLDTGELFFGEGSRLTVL.

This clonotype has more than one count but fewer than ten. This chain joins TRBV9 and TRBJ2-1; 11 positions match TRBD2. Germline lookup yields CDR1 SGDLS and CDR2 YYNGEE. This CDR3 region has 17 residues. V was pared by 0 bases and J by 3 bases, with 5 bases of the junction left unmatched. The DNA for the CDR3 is TGTGCCAGCAGCGTAGGTAGCGGGGGGGCGGACTACAATGAGCAGTTCTTC. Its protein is CASSVGSGGADYNEQFF.

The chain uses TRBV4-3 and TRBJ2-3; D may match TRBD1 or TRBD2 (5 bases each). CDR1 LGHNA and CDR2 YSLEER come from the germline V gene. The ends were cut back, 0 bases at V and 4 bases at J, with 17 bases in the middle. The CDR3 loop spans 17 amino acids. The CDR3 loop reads CASSQDLRGRDPDTQYF. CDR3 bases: TGCGCCAGCAGCCAAGATCTAAGGGGCAGGGACCCAGATACGCAGTATTTT.